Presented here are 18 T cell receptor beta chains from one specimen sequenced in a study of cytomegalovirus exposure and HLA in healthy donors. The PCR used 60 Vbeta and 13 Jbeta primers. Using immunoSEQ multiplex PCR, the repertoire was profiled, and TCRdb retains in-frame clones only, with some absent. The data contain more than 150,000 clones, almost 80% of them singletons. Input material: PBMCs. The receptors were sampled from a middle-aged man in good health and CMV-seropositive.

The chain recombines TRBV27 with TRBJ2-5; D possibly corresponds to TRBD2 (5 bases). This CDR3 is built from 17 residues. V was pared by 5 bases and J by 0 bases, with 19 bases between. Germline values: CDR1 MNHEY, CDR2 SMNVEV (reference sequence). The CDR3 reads CASSPRRGDPYQETQYF. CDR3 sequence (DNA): TGTGCCAGCAGTCCACGACGGGGTGACCCGTACCAAGAGACCCAGTACTTC.

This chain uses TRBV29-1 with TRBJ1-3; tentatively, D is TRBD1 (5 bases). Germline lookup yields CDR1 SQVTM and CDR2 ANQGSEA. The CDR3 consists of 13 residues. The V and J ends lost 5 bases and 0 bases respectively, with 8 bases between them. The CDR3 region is CSVSGFSGNTIYF. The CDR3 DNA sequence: TGCAGCGTTTCAGGGTTCTCTGGAAACACCATATATTTT. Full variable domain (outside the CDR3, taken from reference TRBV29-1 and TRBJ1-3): SAVISQKPSRDICQRGTSLTIQCQVDSQVTMMFWYRQQPGQSLTLIATANQGSEATYESGFVIDKFPISRPNLTFSTLTVSNMSPEDSSIYLCSVSGFSGNTIYFGEGSWLTVV.

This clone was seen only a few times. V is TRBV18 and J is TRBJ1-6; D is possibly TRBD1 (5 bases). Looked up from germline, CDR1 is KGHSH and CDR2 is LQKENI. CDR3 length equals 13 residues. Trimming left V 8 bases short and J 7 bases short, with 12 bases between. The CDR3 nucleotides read TGTGCCAGCGCCGACAGTCAGAATTCACCCCTCCACTTT. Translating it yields CASADSQNSPLHF.

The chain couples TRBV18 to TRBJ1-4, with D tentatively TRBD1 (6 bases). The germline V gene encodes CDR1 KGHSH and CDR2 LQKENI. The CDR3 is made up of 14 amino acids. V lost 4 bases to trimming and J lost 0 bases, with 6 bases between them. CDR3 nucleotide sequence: TGTGCCAGCTCACGACAGGCAACTAATGAAAAACTGTTTTTT. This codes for CASSRQATNEKLFF. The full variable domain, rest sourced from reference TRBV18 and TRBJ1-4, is NAGVMQNPRHLVRRRGQEARLRCSPMKGHSHVYWYRQLPEEGLKFMVYLQKENIIDESGMPKERFSAEFPKEGPSILRIQQVVRGDSAAYFCASSRQATNEKLFFGSGTQLSVL.

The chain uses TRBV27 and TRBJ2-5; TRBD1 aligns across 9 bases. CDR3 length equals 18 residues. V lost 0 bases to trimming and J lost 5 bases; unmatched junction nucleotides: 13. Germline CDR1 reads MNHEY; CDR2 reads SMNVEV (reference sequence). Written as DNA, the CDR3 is TGTGCCAGCAGTTTATCTGGCGTGACAGGGGGGGAGGCGGAGACCCAGTACTTC. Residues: CASSLSGVTGGEAETQYF.

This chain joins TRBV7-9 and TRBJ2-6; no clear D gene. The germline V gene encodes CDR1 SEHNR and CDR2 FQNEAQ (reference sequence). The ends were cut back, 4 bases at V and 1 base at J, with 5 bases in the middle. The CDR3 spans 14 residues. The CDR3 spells CASSYLSGANVLTF. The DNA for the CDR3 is TGTGCCAGCAGCTATCTTTCTGGGGCCAACGTCCTGACTTTC. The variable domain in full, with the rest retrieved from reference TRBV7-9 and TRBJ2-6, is DTGVSQNPRHKITKRGQNVTFRCDPISEHNRLYWYRQTLGQGPEFLTYFQNEAQLEKSRLLSDRFSAERPKGSFSTLEIQRTEQGDSAMYLCASSYLSGANVLTFGAGSRLTVL.

This CDR3 reads CASSKYNEQFF. The DNA for the CDR3 is TGTGCCAGCTCCAAATACAATGAGCAGTTCTTC. The chain has TRBV27 and TRBJ2-1, with D hard to call. Trimming took off 8 bases at V and 4 bases at J, with 6 bases between the two ends. Germline V CDR1 and CDR2: MNHEY, SMNVEV (reference sequence). The CDR3 runs to 11 residues.

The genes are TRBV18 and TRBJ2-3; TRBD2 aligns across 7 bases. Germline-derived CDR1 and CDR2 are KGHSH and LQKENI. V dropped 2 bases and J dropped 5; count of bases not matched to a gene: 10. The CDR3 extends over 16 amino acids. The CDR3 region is CASSPYAGDPRDTQYF. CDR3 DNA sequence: TGTGCCAGCTCACCATATGCGGGGGACCCTCGAGATACGCAGTATTTT.

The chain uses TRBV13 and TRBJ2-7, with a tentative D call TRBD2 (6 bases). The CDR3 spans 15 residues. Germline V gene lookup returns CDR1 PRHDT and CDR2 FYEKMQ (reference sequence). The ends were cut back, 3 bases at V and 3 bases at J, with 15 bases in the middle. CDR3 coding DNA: TGTGCCAGCAGCTTCGGCCAAGGGAGGAACTACGAGCAGTACGTC. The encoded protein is CASSFGQGRNYEQYV.

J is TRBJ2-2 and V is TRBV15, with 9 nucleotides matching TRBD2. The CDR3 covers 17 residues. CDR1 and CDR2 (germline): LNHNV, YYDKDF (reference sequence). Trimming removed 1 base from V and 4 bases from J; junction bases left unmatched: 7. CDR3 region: CATSRVGAGGPTGELFF. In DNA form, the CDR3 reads TGTGCCACCAGCAGAGTAGGGGCGGGGGGGCCCACCGGGGAGCTGTTTTTT.

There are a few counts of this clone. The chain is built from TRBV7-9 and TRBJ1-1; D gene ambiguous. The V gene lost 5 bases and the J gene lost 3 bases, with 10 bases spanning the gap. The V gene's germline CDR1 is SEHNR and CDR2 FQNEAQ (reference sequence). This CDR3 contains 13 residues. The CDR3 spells CASSLNVDTEAFF. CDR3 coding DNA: TGTGCCAGCAGCCTCAACGTAGACACTGAAGCTTTCTTT.

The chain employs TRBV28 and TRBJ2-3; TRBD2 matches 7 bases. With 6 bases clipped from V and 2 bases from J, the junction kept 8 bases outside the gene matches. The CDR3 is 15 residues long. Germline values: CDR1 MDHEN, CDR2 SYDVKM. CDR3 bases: TGTGCCAGCAGCCCACCAGCGGGGTCCACAGATACGCAGTATTTT. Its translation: CASSPPAGSTDTQYF.

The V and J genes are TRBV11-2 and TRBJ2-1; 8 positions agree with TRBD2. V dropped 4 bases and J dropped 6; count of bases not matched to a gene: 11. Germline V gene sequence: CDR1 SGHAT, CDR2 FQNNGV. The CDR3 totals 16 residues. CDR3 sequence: CASSSSGGLVFNEQFF. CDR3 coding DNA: TGTGCCAGCAGCTCCTCCGGGGGACTAGTCTTCAATGAGCAGTTCTTC.

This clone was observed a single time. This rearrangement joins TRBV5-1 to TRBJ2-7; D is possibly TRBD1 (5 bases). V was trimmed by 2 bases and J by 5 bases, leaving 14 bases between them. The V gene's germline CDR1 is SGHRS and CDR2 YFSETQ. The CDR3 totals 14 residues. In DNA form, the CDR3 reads TGCGCCAGCAGCTTTTGGGGCTCGCGGAACGAGCAGTACTTC. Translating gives CASSFWGSRNEQYF.

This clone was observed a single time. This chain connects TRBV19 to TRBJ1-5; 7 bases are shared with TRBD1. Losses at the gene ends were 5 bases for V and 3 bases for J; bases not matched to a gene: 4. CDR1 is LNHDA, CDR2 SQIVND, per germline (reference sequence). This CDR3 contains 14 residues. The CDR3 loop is CASSDREYNQPQHF. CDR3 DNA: TGTGCCAGTAGTGACAGGGAATACAATCAGCCCCAGCATTTT.

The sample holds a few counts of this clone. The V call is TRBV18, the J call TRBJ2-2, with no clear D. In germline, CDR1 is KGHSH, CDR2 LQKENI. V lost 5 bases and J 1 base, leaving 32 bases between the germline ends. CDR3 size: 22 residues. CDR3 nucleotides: TGTGCCAGCTCAGACCCTAATCAGATCCCTCGCGACGCTTCGGGGAACACCGGGGAGCTGTTTTTT. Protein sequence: CASSDPNQIPRDASGNTGELFF. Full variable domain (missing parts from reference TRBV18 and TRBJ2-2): NAGVMQNPRHLVRRRGQEARLRCSPMKGHSHVYWYRQLPEEGLKFMVYLQKENIIDESGMPKERFSAEFPKEGPSILRIQQVVRGDSAAYFCASSDPNQIPRDASGNTGELFFGEGSRLTVL.

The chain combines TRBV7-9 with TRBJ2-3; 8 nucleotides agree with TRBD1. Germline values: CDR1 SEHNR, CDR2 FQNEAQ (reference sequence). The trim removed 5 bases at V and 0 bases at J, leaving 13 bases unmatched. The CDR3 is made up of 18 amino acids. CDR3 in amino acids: CASSPAAGGLVSTDTQYF. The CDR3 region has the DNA TGTGCCAGCAGCCCTGCGGCAGGGGGCCTAGTGAGCACAGATACGCAGTATTTT. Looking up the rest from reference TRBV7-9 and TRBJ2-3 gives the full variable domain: DTGVSQNPRHKITKRGQNVTFRCDPISEHNRLYWYRQTLGQGPEFLTYFQNEAQLEKSRLLSDRFSAERPKGSFSTLEIQRTEQGDSAMYLCASSPAAGGLVSTDTQYFGPGTRLTVL.

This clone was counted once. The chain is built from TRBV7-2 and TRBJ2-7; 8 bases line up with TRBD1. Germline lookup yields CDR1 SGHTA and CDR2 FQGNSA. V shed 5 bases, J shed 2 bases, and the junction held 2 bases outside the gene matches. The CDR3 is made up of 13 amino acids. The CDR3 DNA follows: TGTGCCAGCAGCCGGGACAGGCCCTACGAGCAGTACTTC. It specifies CASSRDRPYEQYF.